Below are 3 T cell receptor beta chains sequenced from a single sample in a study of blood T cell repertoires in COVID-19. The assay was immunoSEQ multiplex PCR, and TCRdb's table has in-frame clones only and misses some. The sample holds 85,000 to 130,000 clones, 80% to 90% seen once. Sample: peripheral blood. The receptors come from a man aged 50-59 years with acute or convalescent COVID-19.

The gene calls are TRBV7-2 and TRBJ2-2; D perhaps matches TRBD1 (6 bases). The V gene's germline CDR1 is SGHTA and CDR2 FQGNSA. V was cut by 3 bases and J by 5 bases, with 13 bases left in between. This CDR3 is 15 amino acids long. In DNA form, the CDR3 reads TGTGCCAGCAGCTTGGGGGCCCGTTGGACCGGGGAGCTGTTTTTT. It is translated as CASSLGARWTGELFF.

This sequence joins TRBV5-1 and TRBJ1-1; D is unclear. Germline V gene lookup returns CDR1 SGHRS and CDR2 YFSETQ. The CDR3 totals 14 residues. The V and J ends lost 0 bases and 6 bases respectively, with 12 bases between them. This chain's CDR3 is CASSLAGKGPEAFF. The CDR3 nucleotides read TGCGCCAGCAGCTTGGCCGGGAAAGGTCCTGAAGCTTTCTTT.

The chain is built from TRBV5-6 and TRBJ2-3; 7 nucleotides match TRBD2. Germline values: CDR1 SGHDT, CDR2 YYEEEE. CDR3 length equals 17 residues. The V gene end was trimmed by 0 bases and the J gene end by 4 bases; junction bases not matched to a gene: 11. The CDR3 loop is CASSLEKGDYRPDTQYF. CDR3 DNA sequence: TGTGCCAGCAGCTTGGAGAAAGGGGACTATCGGCCAGATACGCAGTATTTT.